This T cell receptor (beta chain) was profiled in a study of blood T cell repertoires in COVID-19. As handled by the study authors: For nucleated cells, counts were estimated from reference gene primer amplification. Repertoires were generated with immunoSEQ multiplex PCR, while TCRdb's copy carries only in-frame clones and drops some. V and J calls and clone size follow that table, whereas D and trimming were derived from the DNA. The profile shows roughly 120,000 clones, more than 75% of them singletons. CDR3 length: 14 residues. The V and J ends lost 2 bases and 5 bases, in that order; junction bases with no gene match: 5. The germline gives CDR1 MNHEY, CDR2 SMNVEV (reference sequence).

The J gene is TRBJ2-7, the V gene TRBV27; 8 bases map to TRBD1. The origin of this receptor is a woman aged 50 to 65 with acute or convalescent COVID-19. Sample: peripheral blood. The DNA for the CDR3 is TGTGCCAGCAGTTTAAGCAGGGGGCCCCACGAGCAGTACTTC. Its translation: CASSLSRGPHEQYF.